This T cell receptor (beta chain) was identified during a study of CD8 T cells in ankylosing spondylitis. General study results and limits: The authors found the disease-linked clones to be CD8+ and relatively rare in peripheral blood. Researchers reportedly found disease-linked clones significantly enriched in matched ankylosing spondylitis synovial fluid. A number of the motif variants had already been described in reactive arthritis synovial fluid and blood.

Germline trimming cut 0 bases from V and 5 bases from J; bases unmatched to any gene: 10. CDR1 and CDR2 from the germline V gene are DFQATT and SNEGSKA (reference sequence). CDR3 length equals 17 residues. It was by quantitative 5'-RACE with molecular barcodes that TCR beta libraries were made. TCRdb re-called the 5' RACE reads through MiXCR, storing one row per CDR3 protein. The sample has under 450,000 distinct CDR3 sequences, 20% to 25% seen once. As for this clonotype: The target antigen is unknown.

The sample taken for sequencing was blood, either unsorted or a sorted T cell fraction (not recorded which). This chain connects TRBV20-1 to TRBJ2-5; 12 bases agree with TRBD2. The receptor comes from a male donor with ankylosing spondylitis or in good health (not recorded which). CDR3 sequence: CSARDWTSGVVLETQYF. In DNA form, the CDR3 reads TGCAGTGCTAGAGATTGGACTAGCGGGGTGGTTTTGGAGACCCAGTACTTC.